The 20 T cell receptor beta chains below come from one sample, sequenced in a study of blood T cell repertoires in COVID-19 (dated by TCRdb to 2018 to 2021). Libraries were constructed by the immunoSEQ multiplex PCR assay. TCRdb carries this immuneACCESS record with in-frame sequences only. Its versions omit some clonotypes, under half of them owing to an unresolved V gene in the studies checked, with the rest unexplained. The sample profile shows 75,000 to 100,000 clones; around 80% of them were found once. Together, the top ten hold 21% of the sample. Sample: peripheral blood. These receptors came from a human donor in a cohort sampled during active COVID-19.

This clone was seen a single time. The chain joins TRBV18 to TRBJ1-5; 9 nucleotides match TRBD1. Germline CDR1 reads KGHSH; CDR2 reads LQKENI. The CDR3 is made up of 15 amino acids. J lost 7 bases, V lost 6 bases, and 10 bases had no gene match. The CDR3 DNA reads TGTGCCAGCTCCCTAATCGACAGGGGGAGGCAGCCCCAGCATTTT. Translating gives CASSLIDRGRQPQHF.

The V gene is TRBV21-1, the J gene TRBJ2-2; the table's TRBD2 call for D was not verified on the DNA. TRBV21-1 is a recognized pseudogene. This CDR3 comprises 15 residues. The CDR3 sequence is CASSSGTTYTGELFF. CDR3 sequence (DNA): TGTGCCAGCAGTTCCGGGACTACCTACACCGGGGAGCTGTTTTTT.

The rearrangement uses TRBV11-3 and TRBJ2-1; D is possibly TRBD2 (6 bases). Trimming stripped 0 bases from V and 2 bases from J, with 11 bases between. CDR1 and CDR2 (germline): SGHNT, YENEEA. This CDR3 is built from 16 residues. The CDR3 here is CASSLDGRGAYNEQFF. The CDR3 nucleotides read TGTGCCAGCAGCTTAGATGGGCGGGGAGCCTACAATGAGCAGTTCTTC.

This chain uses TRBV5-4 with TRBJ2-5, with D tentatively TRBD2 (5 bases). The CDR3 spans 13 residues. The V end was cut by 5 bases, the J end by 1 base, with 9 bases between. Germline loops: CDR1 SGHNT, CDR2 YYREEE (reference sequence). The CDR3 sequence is CASSPEGQETQYF. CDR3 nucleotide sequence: TGTGCCAGCAGTCCTGAGGGCCAAGAGACCCAGTACTTC.

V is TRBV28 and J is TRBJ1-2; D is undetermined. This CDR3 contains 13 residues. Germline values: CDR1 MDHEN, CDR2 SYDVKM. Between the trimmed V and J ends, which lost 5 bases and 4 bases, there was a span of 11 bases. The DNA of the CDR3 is TGTGCCAGCAGTGTCGGTAGGAGCTATGGCTACACCTTC. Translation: CASSVGRSYGYTF.

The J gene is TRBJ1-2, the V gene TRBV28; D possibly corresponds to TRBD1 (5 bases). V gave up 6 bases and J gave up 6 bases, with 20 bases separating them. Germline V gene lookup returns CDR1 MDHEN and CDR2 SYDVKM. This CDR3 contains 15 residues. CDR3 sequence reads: CASRTRGRGGNGYTF. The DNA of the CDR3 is TGTGCCAGCAGAACTAGGGGCCGGGGAGGGAATGGCTACACCTTC.

CDR3 in amino acids: CASSRDRYYEQYF. The CDR3 DNA reads as TGCGCCAGCAGTCGGGACAGATACTACGAGCAGTACTTC. The chain employs TRBV5-1 and TRBJ2-7; 7 positions agree with TRBD1. The CDR3 runs 13 residues. V shed 5 bases, J shed 3 bases, and the junction held 5 bases outside the gene matches. Germline assignment: CDR1 SGHRS and CDR2 YFSETQ.

The CDR3 nucleotides are TGTGCCATCAGGGCCTCGCTTAATCAGCCCCAGCATTTT. Its translation: CAIRASLNQPQHF. This sequence joins TRBV28 and TRBJ1-5, with D tentatively TRBD1 (5 bases). The CDR3 covers 13 residues. Per the germline V gene, CDR1 is MDHEN and CDR2 is SYDVKM. Trimming cost V 10 bases and J 4 bases, with 14 bases left between them.

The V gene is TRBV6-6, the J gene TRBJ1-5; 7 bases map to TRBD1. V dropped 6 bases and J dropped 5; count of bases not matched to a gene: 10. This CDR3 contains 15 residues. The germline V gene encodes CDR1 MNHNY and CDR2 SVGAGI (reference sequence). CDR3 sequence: CASRPGQVGDQPQHF. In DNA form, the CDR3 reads TGTGCCAGCAGACCCGGACAGGTAGGGGATCAGCCCCAGCATTTT.

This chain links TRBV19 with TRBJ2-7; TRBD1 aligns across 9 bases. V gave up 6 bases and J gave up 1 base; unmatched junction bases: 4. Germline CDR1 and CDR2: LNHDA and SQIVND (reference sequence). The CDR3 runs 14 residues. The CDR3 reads CASRRTGVSYEQYF. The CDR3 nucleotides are TGTGCCAGTAGGAGGACAGGGGTATCCTACGAGCAGTACTTC.

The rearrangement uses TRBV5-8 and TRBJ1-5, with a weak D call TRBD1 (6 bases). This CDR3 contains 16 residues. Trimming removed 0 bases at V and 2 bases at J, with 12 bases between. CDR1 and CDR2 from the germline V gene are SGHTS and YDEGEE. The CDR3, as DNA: TGTGCCAGCAGCTTGGCCTTTGGGGGCGGCAATCAGCCCCAGCATTTT. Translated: CASSLAFGGGNQPQHF.

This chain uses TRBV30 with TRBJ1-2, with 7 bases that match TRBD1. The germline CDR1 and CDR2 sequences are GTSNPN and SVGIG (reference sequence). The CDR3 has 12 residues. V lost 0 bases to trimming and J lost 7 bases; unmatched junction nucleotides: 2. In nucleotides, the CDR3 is TGTGCCTGGAGTGTACAGGGGACTGGCTACACCTTC. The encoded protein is CAWSVQGTGYTF.

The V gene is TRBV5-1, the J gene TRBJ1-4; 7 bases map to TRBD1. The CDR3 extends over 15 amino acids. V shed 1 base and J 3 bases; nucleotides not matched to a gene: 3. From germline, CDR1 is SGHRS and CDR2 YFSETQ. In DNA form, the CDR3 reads TGCGCCAGCAGCTTGCAGGGGGGATCTAATGAAAAACTGTTTTTT. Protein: CASSLQGGSNEKLFF.

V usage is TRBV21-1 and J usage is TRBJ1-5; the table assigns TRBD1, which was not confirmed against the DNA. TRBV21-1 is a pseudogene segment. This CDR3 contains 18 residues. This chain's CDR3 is CASSKEGQGLVGNQPQHF. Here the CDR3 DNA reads TGTGCCAGCAGCAAAGAGGGACAGGGGTTGGTAGGCAATCAGCCCCAGCATTTT.

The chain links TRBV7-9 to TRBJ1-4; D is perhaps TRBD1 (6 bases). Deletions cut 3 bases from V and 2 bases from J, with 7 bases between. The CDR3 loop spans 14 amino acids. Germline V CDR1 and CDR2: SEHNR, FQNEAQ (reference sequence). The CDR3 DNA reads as TGTGCCAGCAGCTTCGGACAGACTAATGAAAAACTGTTTTTT. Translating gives CASSFGQTNEKLFF.

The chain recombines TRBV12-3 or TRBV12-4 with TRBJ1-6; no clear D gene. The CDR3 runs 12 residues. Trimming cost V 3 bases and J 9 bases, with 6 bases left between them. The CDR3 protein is CASSFGVSPLHF. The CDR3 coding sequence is TGTGCCAGCAGTTTTGGAGTTTCACCCCTCCACTTT.

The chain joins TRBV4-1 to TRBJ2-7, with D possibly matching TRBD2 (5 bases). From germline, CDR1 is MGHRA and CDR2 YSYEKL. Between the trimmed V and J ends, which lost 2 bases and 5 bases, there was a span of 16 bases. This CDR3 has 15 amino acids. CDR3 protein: CASSQTLQEADEQYF. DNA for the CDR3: TGCGCCAGCAGCCAAACCCTGCAGGAGGCCGACGAGCAGTACTTC.

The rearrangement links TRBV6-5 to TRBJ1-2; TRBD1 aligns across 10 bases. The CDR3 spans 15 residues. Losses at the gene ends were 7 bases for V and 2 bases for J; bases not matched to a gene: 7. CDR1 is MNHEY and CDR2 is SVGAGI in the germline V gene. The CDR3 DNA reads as TGTGCCAGCACGGGGAGGGGACAGGGGAACTATGGCTACACCTTC. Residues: CASTGRGQGNYGYTF.

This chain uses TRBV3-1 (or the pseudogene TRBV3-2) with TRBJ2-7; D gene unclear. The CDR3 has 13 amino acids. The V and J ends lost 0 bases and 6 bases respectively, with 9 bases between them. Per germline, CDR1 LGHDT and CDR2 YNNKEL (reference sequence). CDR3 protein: CASSQDRVREQYF. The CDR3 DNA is TGTGCCAGCAGCCAAGATCGAGTCCGCGAGCAGTACTTC.

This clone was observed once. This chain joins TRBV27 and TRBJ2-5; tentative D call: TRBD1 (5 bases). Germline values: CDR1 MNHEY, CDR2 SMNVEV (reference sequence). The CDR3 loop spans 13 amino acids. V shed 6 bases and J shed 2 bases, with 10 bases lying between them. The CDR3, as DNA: TGTGCCAGCAGCATTAGGGGTCAAGAGACCCAGTACTTC. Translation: CASSIRGQETQYF.